The 17 T cell receptor beta chains presented below share a single source sample, sequenced in a study of control samples from healthy donors and cancer patients. Clones were read by immunoSEQ multiplex PCR, and TCRdb kept only the in-frame ones, dropping some. This sample carries more than 150,000 clones, around nine tenths of them seen once, and the ten largest clones take 0.68%. The material sequenced was blood. Every receptor here comes from a woman in her twenties or thirties in good health.

This chain links TRBV5-1 with TRBJ2-3, with TRBD1 matching over 9 bases. CDR1 and CDR2 from the germline V gene are SGHRS and YFSETQ. The CDR3 extends over 14 amino acids. J was trimmed by 3 bases and V by 6 bases; bases with no gene match: 5. The CDR3 DNA is TGCGCCAGCACCACCGGACAGGGGACAGATACGCAGTATTTT. Translating it yields CASTTGQGTDTQYF.

The J gene is TRBJ2-1, the V gene TRBV28; D may be TRBD2 (6 bases). Between the trimmed V and J ends, which lost 8 bases and 4 bases, there was a span of 18 bases. Germline values: CDR1 MDHEN, CDR2 SYDVKM. This CDR3 has 15 amino acids. CDR3 nucleotides: TGTGCCAGCCGTGTCGGAATAGCGGCTTACAATGAGCAGTTCTTC. This translates into CASRVGIAAYNEQFF.

This chain joins TRBV9 and TRBJ2-1; 7 bases map to TRBD2. V trimming: 0 bases; J trimming: 5 bases; junction bases outside the gene matches: 8. CDR1 is SGDLS and CDR2 is YYNGEE in the germline V gene. The CDR3 contains 16 residues. CDR3 region: CASSVAAGVLNNEQFF. The CDR3, as DNA: TGTGCCAGCAGCGTAGCTGCGGGAGTCTTGAACAATGAGCAGTTCTTC.

The CDR3 region is CASSLGSSGANVLTF. In DNA form, the CDR3 reads TGTGCCAGCAGCTTGGGCAGCTCTGGGGCCAACGTCCTGACTTTC. The V gene is TRBV5-6, the J gene TRBJ2-6; D unresolved. CDR3 length: 15 amino acids. Looked up from germline, CDR1 is SGHDT and CDR2 is YYEEEE. Trimming left V 0 bases short and J 0 bases short, with 4 bases between.

J is TRBJ2-1 and V is TRBV5-4, with D possibly TRBD1 on 7 matching bases. CDR1 and CDR2 from the germline V gene are SGHNT and YYREEE (reference sequence). Between the trimmed V and J ends, which lost 4 bases and 6 bases, there was a span of 20 bases. The length of the CDR3 is 16 residues. This CDR3 reads CASSGGTVPVGNEQFF. Here the CDR3 DNA reads TGTGCCAGCAGCGGCGGGACAGTGCCCGTGGGCAATGAGCAGTTCTTC.

V is TRBV11-2 and J is TRBJ1-6, with 7 positions matching TRBD1. The CDR3 runs 18 residues. Germline V lookup: CDR1 SGHAT, CDR2 FQNNGV. Unmatched junction bases numbered 10, after V lost 5 bases and J lost 0 bases. In DNA, the CDR3 is TGTGCCAGCAGCAGGGACAGCCCAACGAGCTCCTATAATTCACCCCTCCACTTT. Translated, it gives CASSRDSPTSSYNSPLHF.

This rearrangement joins TRBV30 to TRBJ1-1; possible D gene TRBD1, 6 bases. Trimming removed 1 base at V and 2 bases at J, with 8 bases between. The germline V gene encodes CDR1 GTSNPN and CDR2 SVGIG (reference sequence). This CDR3 is 13 amino acids long. The DNA for the CDR3 is TGTGCCTGGAGTGGGACAGTCAACACTGAAGCTTTCTTT. This sequence encodes CAWSGTVNTEAFF. Together with reference TRBV30 and TRBJ1-1, the CDR3 gives the full variable domain: SQTIHQWPATLVQPVGSPLSLECTVEGTSNPNLYWYRQAAGRGLQLLFYSVGIGQISSEVPQNLSASRPQDRQFILSSKKLLLSDSGFYLCAWSGTVNTEAFFGQGTRLTVV.

The genes are TRBV2 and TRBJ1-5, with 9 bases lining up with TRBD1. V lost 4 bases to trimming and J lost 5 bases; unmatched junction nucleotides: 6. This CDR3 contains 15 residues. In germline, CDR1 is SNHLY, CDR2 FYNNEI. As DNA, the CDR3 is TGTGCCAGCAGTGCGCCGACAGGGGGGGATCAGCCCCAGCATTTT. Translation: CASSAPTGGDQPQHF.

The chain joins TRBV5-1 to TRBJ1-2; unclear D gene. V was shortened by 1 base and J by 4 bases, with 14 bases between the two germline ends. Germline V CDR1 and CDR2: SGHRS, YFSETQ. CDR3 length: 15 amino acids. The CDR3 region has the DNA TGCGCCAGCAGCTTGAACGGGGAGGTCGGCTATGGCTACACCTTC. Translated: CASSLNGEVGYGYTF.

The chain links TRBV27 to TRBJ1-5; the D is unclear. Germline-derived CDR1 and CDR2 are MNHEY and SMNVEV (reference sequence). CDR3 length: 12 residues. V was pared by 6 bases and J by 5 bases, with 8 bases between. CDR3 DNA sequence: TGTGCCAGCAGGGGGTCAGATCAGCCCCAGCATTTT. Its translation: CASRGSDQPQHF.

The gene calls are TRBV6-2 or TRBV6-3 and TRBJ1-5, with D possibly being TRBD1 (5 bases). V lost 2 bases and J 6 bases, leaving 11 bases between the germline ends. The CDR3 covers 14 residues. In germline, CDR1 is MNHEY, CDR2 SVGEGT. In nucleotides, the CDR3 is TGTGCCAGCAGTTACGGGGGAAGGGGTCAGCCCCAGCATTTT. Translating gives CASSYGGRGQPQHF.

The chain joins TRBV10-1 to TRBJ2-2, with D uncertain. CDR3 length equals 14 residues. V lost 0 bases and J lost 6, with 8 bases in between. The germline gives CDR1 WNHNN, CDR2 SYGVQD (reference sequence). The CDR3 protein is CASSESLLAGELFF. The CDR3 nucleotides read TGCGCCAGCAGTGAGTCACTGCTAGCCGGGGAGCTGTTTTTT.

This clone occurred once. The chain employs TRBV18 and TRBJ1-4, with D maybe TRBD1 (5 bases). CDR3 length: 14 residues. The germline V gene encodes CDR1 KGHSH and CDR2 LQKENI. Trimming left V 4 bases short and J 4 bases short, with 10 bases between. CDR3 in DNA: TGTGCCAGCTCACAGACGGGGCTTAATGAAAAACTGTTTTTT. This sequence encodes CASSQTGLNEKLFF.

The J gene is TRBJ2-4, the V gene TRBV27; a weak D match, TRBD1 (6 bases). The length of the CDR3 is 15 residues. Between the trimmed V and J ends, which lost 4 bases and 1 base, there was a span of 11 bases. CDR1 and CDR2 (germline): MNHEY, SMNVEV (reference sequence). CDR3 in DNA: TGTGCCAGCAGTTCATACAGGGTTGCCAAAAACATTCAGTACTTC. This sequence encodes CASSSYRVAKNIQYF.

The gene calls are TRBV5-1 and TRBJ2-7; 7 nucleotides line up with TRBD1. The CDR3 has 15 residues. With V trimmed by 0 bases and J by 3 bases, 6 bases remained unmatched. Germline V gene sequence: CDR1 SGHRS, CDR2 YFSETQ. The CDR3 spells CASSLATGDIYEQYF. In DNA form, the CDR3 reads TGCGCCAGCAGCTTGGCAACAGGGGACATCTACGAGCAGTACTTC.

This chain's CDR3 is CASSPVQGEETQYF. The CDR3 bases are TGTGCCAGCTCACCAGTACAGGGCGAAGAGACCCAGTACTTC. The chain joins TRBV18 to TRBJ2-5; D might be TRBD1 (6 bases). This CDR3 has 14 residues. V shed 2 bases and J shed 3 bases, with 10 bases lying between them. CDR1 and CDR2 (germline): KGHSH, LQKENI.

This clone was detected only once. The rearrangement joins TRBV27 to TRBJ1-2; D might be TRBD1 (5 bases). V lost 7 bases, J lost 4 bases, and 19 bases lay in between. The CDR3 extends over 15 amino acids. Per the germline V gene, CDR1 is MNHEY and CDR2 is SMNVEV (reference sequence). The CDR3 coding sequence is TGTGCCAGCATACCCACCTACAGGACCCCCTATGGCTACACCTTC. Translated: CASIPTYRTPYGYTF.